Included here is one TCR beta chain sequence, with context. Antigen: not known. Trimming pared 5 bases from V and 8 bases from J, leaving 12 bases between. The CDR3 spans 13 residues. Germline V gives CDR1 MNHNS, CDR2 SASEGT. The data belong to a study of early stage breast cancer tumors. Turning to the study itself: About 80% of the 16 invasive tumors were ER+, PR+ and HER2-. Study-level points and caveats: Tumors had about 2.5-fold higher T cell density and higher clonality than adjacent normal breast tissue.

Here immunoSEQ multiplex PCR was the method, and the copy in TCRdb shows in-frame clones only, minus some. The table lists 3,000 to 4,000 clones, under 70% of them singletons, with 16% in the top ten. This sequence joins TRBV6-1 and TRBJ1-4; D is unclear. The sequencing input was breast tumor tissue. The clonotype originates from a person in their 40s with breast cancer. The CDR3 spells CASSPDPEEKLFF. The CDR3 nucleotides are TGTGCCAGCAGTCCGGACCCGGAGGAAAAACTGTTTTTT.